A single sample gave rise to the 12 T cell receptor beta chains below, sequenced in a study of T-cell reconstitution after alpha-beta-depleted transplantation in children. Construction of the TCRbeta library involved unique molecular identifiers. A single record per CDR3 protein comes from TCRdb applying MiXCR to the PCR reads. The sample contains around 700,000 distinct CDR3 sequences, under 15% of which appear only once. The sequencing here drew on PBMCs, taken before TCRalphabeta/CD19-depleted stem cell transplant. Receptors were obtained from a girl aged 2 to 9 with congenital amegakaryocytic thrombocytopenia, due to receive a stem cell transplant.

The chain carries TRBV10-3 and TRBJ1-1; D unresolved. V lost 0 bases and J lost 0, with 17 bases in between. Germline CDR1 and CDR2: ENHRY and SYGVKD. The CDR3 consists of 18 residues. The CDR3 sequence: CAISESRPLISLNTEAFF. The CDR3 DNA follows: TGTGCCATCAGTGAGTCGAGACCGTTGATTAGCTTGAACACTGAAGCTTTCTTT.

The genes are TRBV20-1 and TRBJ2-1; D tentatively reads TRBD1 or TRBD2 (6 bases each). The CDR3 extends over 16 amino acids. Germline values: CDR1 DFQATT, CDR2 SNEGSKA (reference sequence). Deletions cut 0 bases from V and 9 bases from J, with 21 bases between. CDR3 sequence reads: CSARDVLGGRDSEQFF. In nucleotides, the CDR3 is TGCAGTGCTAGAGATGTTTTGGGGGGCAGGGATAGTGAGCAGTTCTTC.

This clonotype was counted at least ten times. This chain connects TRBV7-8 to TRBJ2-7; no reliable D call. The CDR3 length is 14 residues. V was clipped by 1 base and J by 3 bases, with 10 bases between them. Germline loops: CDR1 SGHVS, CDR2 FQNEAQ. The CDR3 DNA sequence: TGTGCCAGCAGCTTAGTAGGAGAGGACTACGAGCAGTACTTC. This sequence encodes CASSLVGEDYEQYF.

This clonotype was picked up many times. CDR3 in amino acids: CSAKGLAVSSYNEQFF. The CDR3 DNA follows: TGCAGTGCTAAGGGACTAGCGGTTAGCTCCTACAATGAGCAGTTCTTC. The rearrangement uses TRBV20-1 and TRBJ2-1; 11 bases agree with TRBD2. Looked up from germline, CDR1 is DFQATT and CDR2 is SNEGSKA (reference sequence). The CDR3 totals 16 residues. Unmatched junction bases numbered 5, after V lost 4 bases and J lost 0 bases.

The CDR3 region is CSARLAGVETQYF. Here the CDR3 DNA reads TGCAGTGCTAGATTGGCGGGAGTTGAGACCCAGTACTTC. V and J are TRBV20-1 and TRBJ2-5; TRBD2 matches 7 bases. With 2 bases clipped from V and 5 bases from J, the junction kept 5 bases outside the gene matches. This CDR3 is 13 amino acids long. Per the germline V gene, CDR1 is DFQATT and CDR2 is SNEGSKA (reference sequence).

The rearrangement joins TRBV20-1 to TRBJ2-5; D unresolved. V lost 5 bases to trimming and J lost 3 bases, with 13 bases between them. This CDR3 has 13 residues. Germline CDR1 DFQATT, CDR2 SNEGSKA (reference sequence). CDR3 protein: CSAPPGREETQYF. Written as DNA, the CDR3 is TGCAGTGCTCCTCCCGGGCGTGAAGAGACCCAGTACTTC.

This clonotype was seen ten or more times. V and J are TRBV5-1 and TRBJ2-1, with TRBD2 as a possible D gene (6 bases). The germline V gene encodes CDR1 SGHRS and CDR2 YFSETQ. V was pared by 0 bases and J by 0 bases, with 13 bases between. This CDR3 region has 17 residues. The CDR3 here is CASSLDGSGYSYNEQFF. The CDR3 DNA follows: TGCGCCAGCAGCTTGGATGGTAGCGGTTACTCCTACAATGAGCAGTTCTTC. The full variable domain, rest sourced from reference TRBV5-1 and TRBJ2-1, is KAGVTQTPRYLIKTRGQQVTLSCSPISGHRSVSWYQQTPGQGLQFLFEYFSETQRNKGNFPGRFSGRQFSNSRSEMNVSTLELGDSALYLCASSLDGSGYSYNEQFFGPGTRLTVL.

This clonotype was picked up a small number of times. The J gene is TRBJ2-7, the V gene TRBV20-1; D is unresolved. This CDR3 has 11 amino acids. In germline, CDR1 is DFQATT, CDR2 SNEGSKA (reference sequence). V gave up 6 bases and J gave up 7 bases, with 13 bases separating them. The CDR3 here is CSARESEEQYF. The CDR3 bases are TGCAGTGCCCGAGAAAGTGAAGAGCAGTACTTC.

This clonotype has more than one count but fewer than ten. The V call is TRBV5-1, the J call TRBJ2-7; D remains unclear. The CDR3 covers 15 residues. The germline CDR1 and CDR2 sequences are SGHRS and YFSETQ. V was trimmed by 2 bases and J by 0 bases, leaving 12 bases between them. The CDR3, as DNA: TGCGCCAGCAGCTTTTCGGTCGTCCACTCCTACGAGCAGTACTTC. Its translation is CASSFSVVHSYEQYF.

The chain joins TRBV3-1 to TRBJ2-1; 7 bases align to TRBD2. The germline V gene has CDR1 LGHDT and CDR2 YNNKEL (reference sequence). Trimming cost V 7 bases and J 4 bases; bases outside gene matches: 10. The CDR3 sequence is 15 residues long. In DNA, the CDR3 is TGTGCCAGCACCTCCCGACCACTAGCGTACAATGAGCAGTTCTTC. Amino acids: CASTSRPLAYNEQFF.

This clonotype appeared a few times. The chain is built from TRBV12-3 or TRBV12-4 and TRBJ2-1; D could derive from TRBD1 or TRBD2 (5 bases each). The CDR3 has 13 residues. Trimming left V 6 bases short and J 9 bases short, with 15 bases between. The CDR3: CASSRDEESEQFF. CDR3 DNA: TGTGCCAGCAGCAGGGACGAAGAGAGTGAGCAGTTCTTC.

Only a few counts were recorded for this clonotype. The J gene is TRBJ1-3, the V gene TRBV6-5; D is ambiguous. The germline V gene has CDR1 MNHEY and CDR2 SVGAGI. CDR3 length: 15 residues. Trimming took 4 bases from V and 8 from J, leaving 18 bases between them. CDR3 DNA sequence: TGTGCCAGCAGTTTTGGTGATCTCGGGTGGGACACCATATATTTT. This encodes CASSFGDLGWDTIYF.